What follows are 3 T cell receptor beta chains derived from one specimen sequenced in a study of TIL therapy for anti-PD-1-resistant metastatic lung cancer. The time point was: pre-treatment sample, taken before nivolumab and TIL therapy. The libraries were made with immunoSEQ v3. The method was immunoSEQ multiplex PCR; TCRdb's version includes in-frame clones alone and lacks a portion of them. The sample lists under 60,000 clones, just over 85% occurring once. The sequenced sample was blood, obtained at baseline. The receptor set was obtained from a person aged 25 to 85 with non-small cell lung cancer.

There are a few counts of this clone. The chain carries TRBV7-2 and TRBJ1-6; possibly TRBD1 for D (5 bases). Trimming removed 2 bases from V and 10 bases from J, with 21 bases in between. The CDR3 is made up of 17 amino acids. CDR1 SGHTA and CDR2 FQGNSA come from the germline V gene. CDR3 region: CASSLLGVRTVRSPLHF. CDR3 bases: TGTGCCAGCAGCTTATTAGGGGTCCGGACCGTGAGATCACCCCTCCACTTT.

The V and J genes are TRBV18 and TRBJ2-4, with 7 bases that match TRBD2. V lost 0 bases, J lost 1 base, and 3 bases stayed unmatched. From germline, CDR1 is KGHSH and CDR2 LQKENI. This CDR3 contains 16 residues. DNA for the CDR3: TGTGCCAGCTCACCACCCTCAGCGGGGGCCAAAAACATTCAGTACTTC. It encodes CASSPPSAGAKNIQYF.

This chain joins TRBV12-3 or TRBV12-4 and TRBJ2-3; unclear D gene. This CDR3 is built from 13 residues. V lost 5 bases to trimming and J lost 4 bases, with 10 bases between them. CDR3 protein: CASSGPGADTQYF. CDR3 DNA sequence: TGTGCCAGCAGTGGACCAGGAGCAGATACGCAGTATTTT.